These T cell receptor beta chains were read from a single sample in a study of shared clonotypes between healthy human individuals. Repertoires were generated with immunoSEQ multiplex PCR, while TCRdb's copy carries only in-frame clones and drops some. The table has under 2,000,000 clones, just under 95% seen once. The sequencing input was naive CD8+ T cells sorted from blood. These TCRs come from a man aged 18 to 30 in good health. The CDR3 runs from the conserved cysteine through the conserved F or W. A D gene is named only where the DNA matches it firmly. A row's size may be missing; if present it is once, few, many or a size class.

j_call d_call clone_size v_call cdr3_aa cdr3_nt
TRBJ2-7 NA NA TRBV4-1 CASSQDRGAYEQYF TGCGCCAGCAGCCAAGACAGGGGAGCCTACGAGCAGTACTTC
TRBJ2-5 NA once TRBV27 CASRLVGQETQYF TGTGCCAGCAGGCTCGTTGGCCAAGAGACCCAGTACTTC
TRBJ2-1 TRBD2 once TRBV5-1 CASSSGTSGTYNEQFF TGCGCCAGCAGCTCCGGGACTAGCGGTACCTACAATGAGCAGTTCTTC
TRBJ2-3 NA NA TRBV15 CATSSSRADTQYF TGTGCCACCAGCAGTTCGCGAGCAGATACGCAGTATTTT
TRBJ2-7 TRBD1 NA TRBV4-2 CASSQGQGLDEQYF TGTGCCAGCAGCCAGGGACAGGGCCTGGACGAGCAGTACTTC
TRBJ1-3 NA NA TRBV30 CAWSIPEEHSGNTIYF TGTGCCTGGAGTATACCCGAAGAACACTCTGGAAACACCATATATTTT
TRBJ2-1 TRBD2 NA TRBV4-1 CASLGIGAGEQFF TGCGCCAGCTTGGGGATCGGAGCGGGAGAACAGTTCTTC
TRBJ2-1 TRBD1 NA TRBV6-1 CASSEELAVRAWTGYYNEQFF TGTGCCAGCAGTGAAGAACTCGCGGTTCGGGCCTGGACAGGCTACTACAATGAGCAGTTCTTC
TRBJ1-3 NA NA TRBV9 CASSAEGGSGDTIYF TGTGCCAGCAGCGCCGAGGGAGGCAGTGGGGACACCATATATTTT
TRBJ1-1 NA once TRBV4-1 CASSQDADNTEAFF TGCGCCAGCAGCCAAGATGCAGACAACACTGAAGCTTTCTTT
TRBJ2-5 NA few TRBV13 CASSPVWDRQETQYF TGTGCCAGCAGCCCCGTGTGGGACCGACAAGAGACCCAGTACTTC
TRBJ2-5 NA NA TRBV9 CASSVGEDSLYF TGTGCCAGCAGCGTAGGAGAGGACTCCCTGTACTTC
TRBJ1-4 NA NA TRBV4-1 CASSQPDATNEKLFF TGCGCCAGCAGCCAACCAGATGCAACTAATGAAAAACTGTTTTTT
TRBJ2-7 NA NA TRBV6-1 CASRGGFSYEQYF TGTGCCAGCAGGGGCGGTTTCTCCTACGAGCAGTACTTC
TRBJ2-1 TRBD2 NA TRBV30 CAWSGLAGDYNEQFF TGTGCCTGGAGTGGGCTAGCGGGAGATTACAATGAGCAGTTCTTC
TRBJ2-2 TRBD2 NA TRBV11-1 CASSLSTGLADTGELFF TGTGCCAGCAGCCTTAGCACCGGACTAGCTGACACCGGGGAGCTGTTTTTT
TRBJ2-3 TRBD2 NA TRBV11-2 CASSLSPAGTSVTDTQYF TGTGCCAGCAGCTTATCCCCAGCGGGGACTAGCGTGACAGATACGCAGTATTTT
TRBJ2-1 NA NA TRBV6-5 CASSPRQSGEQFF TGTGCCAGCAGTCCTCGGCAGTCGGGTGAGCAGTTCTTC
TRBJ1-3 NA NA TRBV28 CASSLGTGGNTIYF TGTGCCAGCAGTTTGGGCACGGGCGGGAACACCATATATTTT
TRBJ1-3 NA NA TRBV7-3 CASSLSGSGNTIYF TGTGCCAGCAGCTTATCAGGGTCTGGAAACACCATATATTTT
TRBJ2-5 TRBD1 NA TRBV9 CASSGDRAAETQYF TGTGCCAGCAGCGGAGACAGGGCAGCAGAGACCCAGTACTTC
TRBJ2-7 TRBD1 NA TRBV5-8 CASRALPGTEHEQYF TGTGCCAGCAGAGCTCTACCCGGGACAGAACACGAGCAGTACTTC
TRBJ2-1 NA NA TRBV5-1 CASSLAERTGYNEQFF TGCGCCAGCAGCTTGGCCGAAAGGACGGGTTACAATGAGCAGTTCTTC
TRBJ2-3 TRBD2 NA TRBV6-5 CASTPSGGGADTQYF TGTGCCAGCACTCCGTCGGGAGGTGGTGCAGATACGCAGTATTTT
TRBJ2-4 NA NA TRBV10-3 CAISESGGTKNIQYF TGTGCCATCAGTGAGTCAGGGGGGACCAAAAACATTCAGTACTTC
TRBJ1-5 NA few TRBV27 CASSLAPRQPQHF TGTGCCAGCAGCCTAGCCCCACGGCAGCCCCAGCATTTT
TRBJ1-3 NA NA TRBV28 CASSLTPFRASGNTIYF TGTGCCAGCAGTTTAACCCCTTTCAGGGCCTCTGGAAACACCATATATTTT
TRBJ2-7 NA NA TRBV4-2 CASSQRSAGVPYEQYF TGTGCCAGCAGCCAAAGGTCAGCCGGGGTTCCCTACGAGCAGTACTTC
TRBJ1-1 NA NA TRBV13 CASSFLTGSMNTEAFF TGTGCCAGCAGCTTCTTGACAGGATCCATGAACACTGAAGCTTTCTTT
TRBJ1-5 NA NA TRBV4-1 CASSQERGGRQPQHF TGCGCCAGCAGCCAAGAACGGGGGGGGCGTCAGCCCCAGCATTTT
TRBJ1-2 TRBD1 once TRBV19 CASSIEQGAFGYTF TGTGCCAGTAGTATCGAACAGGGGGCGTTTGGCTACACCTTC
TRBJ2-6 TRBD1 NA TRBV5-8 CASSLRTGVPSGANVLTF TGTGCCAGCAGCCTAAGGACAGGGGTTCCCTCTGGGGCCAACGTCCTGACTTTC
TRBJ1-3 NA NA TRBV11-2 CASSLDGNTIYF TGTGCCAGCAGCTTAGACGGAAACACCATATATTTT
TRBJ1-1 NA few TRBV7-9 CASNVDPLEAFF TGTGCCAGCAACGTCGACCCTCTCGAAGCTTTCTTT
TRBJ2-3 NA NA TRBV5-1 CASSFEGPGTDTQYF TGCGCCAGCAGCTTTGAGGGGCCGGGCACAGATACGCAGTATTTT
TRBJ2-3 NA NA TRBV4-3 CASSQETLFADTQYF TGCGCCAGCAGCCAAGAGACCCTATTCGCAGATACGCAGTATTTT
TRBJ1-1 NA NA TRBV28 CASSFRGAPAEAFF TGTGCCAGCAGTTTCCGGGGGGCGCCCGCTGAAGCTTTCTTT
TRBJ1-5 NA few TRBV27 CASSPSQGQQPQHF TGTGCCAGCAGCCCCTCCCAAGGACAGCAGCCCCAGCATTTT
TRBJ2-3 NA NA TRBV6-5 CASSLTDSTDTQYF TGTGCCAGCAGTCTAACGGATAGCACAGATACGCAGTATTTT
TRBJ2-3 TRBD1 NA TRBV4-1 CASSPLGTGNTDTQYF TGCGCCAGCAGCCCCCTTGGGACAGGGAACACAGATACGCAGTATTTT
TRBJ2-7 NA NA TRBV5-6 CASSSDPGPNYEQYF TGTGCCAGCAGCTCCGACCCGGGACCGAACTACGAGCAGTACTTC
TRBJ2-1 NA NA TRBV10-2 CASRLGGDPYNEQFF TGCGCCAGCAGGCTAGGGGGGGACCCCTACAATGAGCAGTTCTTC
TRBJ2-5 NA NA TRBV19 CASSGGLGETQYF TGTGCCAGTAGTGGGGGGTTGGGAGAGACCCAGTACTTC
TRBJ2-2 NA NA TRBV27 CASSLSIGDSTSTGELFF TGTGCCAGCAGTTTATCGATCGGGGACTCGACCTCCACCGGGGAGCTGTTTTTT
TRBJ1-1 NA NA TRBV7-6 CASSLILNTEAFF TGTGCCAGCAGCTTAATCCTGAACACTGAAGCTTTCTTT
TRBJ1-1 NA NA TRBV6-5 CASSYFRGDTEAFF TGTGCCAGCAGTTACTTTCGAGGTGACACTGAAGCTTTCTTT
TRBJ1-1 NA NA TRBV30 CAWSVSNTEAFF TGTGCCTGGAGTGTCTCGAACACTGAAGCTTTCTTT
TRBJ2-1 NA NA TRBV6-1 CASSVEGSAEQFF TGTGCCAGCAGTGTCGAGGGGTCGGCTGAGCAGTTCTTC
TRBJ1-1 NA NA TRBV30 CAWTGLNTEAFF TGTGCCTGGACAGGATTGAACACTGAAGCTTTCTTT
TRBJ2-7 TRBD2 NA TRBV7-2 CASSLGGTSGITYEQYF TGTGCCAGCAGCTTAGGCGGGACTAGCGGTATCACCTACGAGCAGTACTTC
TRBJ2-7 TRBD1 NA TRBV19 CASKRDRDSYEQYF TGTGCCAGTAAAAGGGACAGGGACTCCTACGAGCAGTACTTC